This TCR beta chain is from a study of molecular identifiers for immune sequencing clone quantification. Study results and caveats: Spiked Jurkat TCR RNA equivalent to one cell was reportedly detectable in 800,000 to 1,000,000 naive cells.

Previously described methods and listed TCR primers produced bulk TCR libraries. TCRdb independently ran MiXCR on the PCR reads; one entry per CDR3 protein. The table shows about 65,000 distinct CDR3 sequences, with less than 20% occurring only once. Each library that profiled naive CD8 cells came from roughly 20,000 to 1,000,000 sorted cells with 10%, 30% or 50% RNA. Naive CD8 T cells were FACS-sorted by CD8+CD4-CCR7+CD45RA+ markers. This clonotype was seen repeatedly, ten times or more. Its antigen is as yet unknown. Germline V lookup: CDR1 SGHTA, CDR2 FQGNSA. The CDR3 loop spans 15 amino acids. Trimming cost V 4 bases and J 1 base; bases outside gene matches: 7.

The origin of this receptor is a human donor in good health. Some libraries in this study had Jurkat cell RNA spiked in. Source material: naive CD8+ T cells from blood, with Jurkat cell RNA spiked in. Subset specified: FACS-sorted CD8+CD4-CCR7+CD45RA+ naive T cells. The V call is TRBV7-2, the J call TRBJ2-7; 7 positions match TRBD2. The CDR3 bases are TGTGCCAGCAGCTCGACAAGCGGGGTGTCCTACGAGCAGTACTTC. This encodes CASSSTSGVSYEQYF.